This T cell receptor (beta chain) was sequenced during a study of metastatic and nonmetastatic thyroid tumors. About the research overall: The study looked at repertoires side by side in blood and in tumor or nodule tissue from malignant and benign thyroid patients.

Until they underwent thyroid surgery, no patient had received any treatment. Through MiXCR, TCRdb re-clonotyped the PCR reads. Seen here are about 21,000 clones, around 40% observed once, and the top ten hold over 20%. General study results and limits: Versus benign nodules, malignant thyroid tumors reportedly had significantly higher TCR beta diversity, in blood and tumor.

The CDR3 sequence is 14 residues long. From germline, CDR1 is MNHEY and CDR2 SVGAGI. With V trimmed by 4 bases and J by 3 bases, 3 bases remained unmatched. A few counts support this clone. What it binds is not known. J is TRBJ2-1 and V is TRBV6-5; TRBD1 aligns across 7 bases. This TCR was sampled from a female donor with papillary thyroid cancer or a benign thyroid nodule (not recorded which). Some clones in this sample may be carry-over from other donors' samples. The sequenced sample consisted of tumor tissue. CDR3 in DNA: TGTGCCAGCAGTTCGAGACAGGGCTACAATGAGCAGTTCTTC. Its protein product is CASSSRQGYNEQFF.